This T cell receptor beta chain was recorded in a study of metastatic and nonmetastatic thyroid tumors. As for the study in general: The study looked at repertoires side by side in blood and in tumor or nodule tissue from malignant and benign thyroid patients. Study-level points and caveats: It was reported that TCR beta diversity was significantly higher in malignant thyroid tumors than benign nodules, in blood and tumor.

Germline values: CDR1 DFQATT, CDR2 SNEGSKA (reference sequence). V was cut by 3 bases and J by 11 bases, with 17 bases left in between. The CDR3 extends over 13 amino acids. A word on this clone: Its antigen is unidentified.

No patient had received any treatment before thyroid surgery. Per the study methods: Construction of a distant-metastasis classifier for papillary thyroid cancer relied on CDR3 differences across clinicopathological groups. TCRdb re-processed the PCR reads through MiXCR. The V and J calls reflect TCRdb's pipeline rather than the authors' work. In the table there are 9,000 to 15,000 clones, 32% of which are singletons. The sample consisted of tumor tissue. The TCR comes from a female donor with papillary thyroid cancer or a benign thyroid nodule (not recorded which). Some clones in this sample may be carry-over from other donors' samples. This sequence joins TRBV20-1 and TRBJ1-5; the D gene is possibly TRBD1 (6 bases). CDR3 bases: TGCAGTGCTAGTGGCAGGTACCCAGGGGCCCAGCATTTT. Translating gives CSASGRYPGAQHF.